Listed below are T cell receptor beta chains from one sample, sequenced in a study of cytomegalovirus exposure and HLA in healthy donors. Method: immunoSEQ multiplex PCR; TCRdb's copy keeps in-frame clones and lacks some. The sample includes tens of thousands of clones. Sequenced sample: PBMCs. The receptors derive from a man aged 18 to 30 in good health and CMV-seropositive. Each CDR3 is given with its conserved first and last residue. Each record gives: D gene, J gene, CDR3 length, V gene, CDR3 DNA, CDR3 protein. D genes are given only for firm matches.

>.|TRBJ1-1|15|TRBV4-3
TGCGCCAGCAGCCAAGTAGGTGACGAAGGCGGTGAAGCTTTCTTT
CASSQVGDEGGEAFF
>.|TRBJ2-7|12|TRBV2
TGTGCCAGCAAGGAGGGGTCCTACGAGCAGTACTTC
CASKEGSYEQYF
>TRBD1|TRBJ2-7|15|TRBV18
TGTGCCAGCTCACCCCCAGGGACAGGTCTTTACGAGCAGTACTTC
CASSPPGTGLYEQYF
>TRBD1|TRBJ2-5|13|TRBV5-1
TGCGCCAGCCATCAGGGGGCCGAAGAGACCCAGTACTTC
CASHQGAEETQYF
>.|TRBJ1-1|15|TRBV21-1
TGTGCCAGCTACTCCCGGGACAGGGAATACACTGAAGCTTTCTTT
CASYSRDREYTEAFF
>.|TRBJ2-1|16|TRBV9
TGTGCCAGCAGCGTAGCAACAGGTTCATCCTACAATGAGCAGTTCTTC
CASSVATGSSYNEQFF
>.|TRBJ2-3|13|TRBV7-9
TGTGCCAGCAGCCCACATAGCACAGATACGCAGTATTTT
CASSPHSTDTQYF
>.|TRBJ1-6|16|TRBV4-2
TGTGCCAGCAGCCGACACGACACCGGGGTTAATTCACCCCTCCACTTT
CASSRHDTGVNSPLHF
>.|TRBJ2-1|13|TRBV27
TGTGCCAGCGGTTTGACTAGTGCAAATGAGCAGTTCTTC
CASGLTSANEQFF
>.|TRBJ1-2|14|TRBV28
TGTGCCAGCAGTTTCCCGGGAAATAACTATGGCTACACCTTC
CASSFPGNNYGYTF
>TRBD1|TRBJ2-2|15|TRBV7-9
TGTGCCAGCAGCTTACGGCAGGGGGACACCGGGGAGCTGTTTTTT
CASSLRQGDTGELFF
>.|TRBJ1-5|16|TRBV18
TGTGCCAGCTCGCGCACTCAGGGGAGAAGCAATCAGCCCCAGCATTTT
CASSRTQGRSNQPQHF
>TRBD2|TRBJ2-1|17|TRBV7-2
TGTGCCAGCAGCCTTTTCCCGACTAGCAGCTCCTACAATGAGCAGTTCTTC
CASSLFPTSSSYNEQFF
>TRBD1|TRBJ1-1|17|TRBV6-1
TGTGCCAGCAGTGAGGGGTTTAGGACAGGGGTGAACACTGAAGCTTTCTTT
CASSEGFRTGVNTEAFF
>TRBD1|TRBJ2-7|13|TRBV5-1
TGCGCCAGCAGCGGGACAGGTGGCTACGAGCAGTACTTC
CASSGTGGYEQYF
>TRBD2|TRBJ2-1|16|TRBV6-4
TGTGCCAGCAGTTTCCGGACTAGCGGGTCGTACAATGAGCAGTTCTTC
CASSFRTSGSYNEQFF
>TRBD1|TRBJ1-2|13|TRBV29-1
TGCAGCGTCGGACAGGGTGTGAACTATGGCTACACCTTC
CSVGQGVNYGYTF
>TRBD1|TRBJ2-3|13|TRBV5-4
TGTGCCTCGGGACAGGGGGGTCCAGATACGCAGTATTTT
CASGQGGPDTQYF
>.|TRBJ2-7|14|TRBV7-8
TGTGCCAGCAGCTTAGCGCTAGGGGGATACGAGCAGTACTTC
CASSLALGGYEQYF
>.|TRBJ2-7|15|TRBV7-9
TGTGCCAGCAGCTCGACAGGAGTCCTCTCCTACGAGCAGTACTTC
CASSSTGVLSYEQYF
>.|TRBJ1-1|14|TRBV5-1
TGCGCCAGCAGCTTTCAGGGAGGGGGCACTGAAGCTTTCTTT
CASSFQGGGTEAFF
>TRBD2|TRBJ2-5|16|TRBV4-2
TGTGCCAGCAGCCAAGGGACTAGCGGGGGGGCAGAGACCCAGTACTTC
CASSQGTSGGAETQYF